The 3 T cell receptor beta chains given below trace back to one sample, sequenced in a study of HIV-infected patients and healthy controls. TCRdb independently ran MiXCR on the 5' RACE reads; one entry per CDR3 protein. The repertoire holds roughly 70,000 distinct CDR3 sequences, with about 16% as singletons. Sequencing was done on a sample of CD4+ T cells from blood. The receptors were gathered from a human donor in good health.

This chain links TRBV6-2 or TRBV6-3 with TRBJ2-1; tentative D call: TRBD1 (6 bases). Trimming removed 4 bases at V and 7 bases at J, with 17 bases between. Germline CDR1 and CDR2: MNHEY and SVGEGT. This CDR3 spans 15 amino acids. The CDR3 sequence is CASSSIRGMGNEQFF. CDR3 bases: TGTGCCAGCAGTTCAATCAGGGGAATGGGGAATGAGCAGTTCTTC.

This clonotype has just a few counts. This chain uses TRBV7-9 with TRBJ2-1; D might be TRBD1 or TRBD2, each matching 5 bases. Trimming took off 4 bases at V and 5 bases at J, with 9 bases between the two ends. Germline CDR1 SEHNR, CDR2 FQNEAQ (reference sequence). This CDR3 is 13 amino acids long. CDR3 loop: CASSWDQNNEQFF. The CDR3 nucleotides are TGTGCCAGCAGCTGGGACCAAAACAATGAGCAGTTCTTC.

Written as DNA, the CDR3 is TGTGCCACCAGTGCCCGGGGGACTCAGCCCCAGCATTTT. The encoded protein is CATSARGTQPQHF. J is TRBJ1-5 and V is TRBV24-1, with a possible D match to TRBD1 (5 bases). CDR1 is KGHDR, CDR2 SFDVKD, per germline. This CDR3 is built from 13 residues. The ends were cut back, 5 bases at V and 6 bases at J, with 10 bases in the middle.